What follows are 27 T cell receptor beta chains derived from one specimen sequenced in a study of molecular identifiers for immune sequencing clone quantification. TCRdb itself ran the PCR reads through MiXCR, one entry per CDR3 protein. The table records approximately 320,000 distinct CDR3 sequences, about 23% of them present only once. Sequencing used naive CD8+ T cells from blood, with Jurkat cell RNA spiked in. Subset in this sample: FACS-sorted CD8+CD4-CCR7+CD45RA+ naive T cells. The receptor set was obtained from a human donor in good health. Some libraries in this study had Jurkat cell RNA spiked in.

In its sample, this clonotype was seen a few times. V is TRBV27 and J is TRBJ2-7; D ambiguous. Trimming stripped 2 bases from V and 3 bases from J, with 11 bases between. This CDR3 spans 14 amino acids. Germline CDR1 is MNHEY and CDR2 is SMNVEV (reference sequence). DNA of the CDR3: TGTGCCAGCAGTTTACAGCTAGGCTACTACGAGCAGTACTTC. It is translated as CASSLQLGYYEQYF.

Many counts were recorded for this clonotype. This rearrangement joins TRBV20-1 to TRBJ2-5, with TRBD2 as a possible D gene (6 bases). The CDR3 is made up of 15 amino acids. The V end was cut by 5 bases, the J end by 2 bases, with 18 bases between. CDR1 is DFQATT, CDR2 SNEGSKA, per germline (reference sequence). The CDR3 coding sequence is TGCAGTGCTGCGACTGGCGGGGAAATGCAAGAGACCCAGTACTTC. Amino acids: CSAATGGEMQETQYF.

This chain's CDR3 is CASSSRGWSGELFF. The CDR3 DNA follows: TGTGCCAGCAGCTCCAGGGGGTGGTCCGGGGAGCTGTTTTTT. The genes are TRBV9 and TRBJ2-2; 7 nucleotides match TRBD1. Germline values: CDR1 SGDLS, CDR2 YYNGEE. V dropped 4 bases and J dropped 6; count of bases not matched to a gene: 6. The CDR3 spans 14 residues.

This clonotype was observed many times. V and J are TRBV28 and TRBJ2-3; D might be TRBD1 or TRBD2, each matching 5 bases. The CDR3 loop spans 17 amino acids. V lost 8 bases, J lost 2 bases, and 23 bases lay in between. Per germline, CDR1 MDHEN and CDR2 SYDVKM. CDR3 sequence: CASHPSMGPSNTDTQYF. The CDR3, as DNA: TGTGCCAGCCACCCCTCGATGGGACCCAGCAACACAGATACGCAGTATTTT.

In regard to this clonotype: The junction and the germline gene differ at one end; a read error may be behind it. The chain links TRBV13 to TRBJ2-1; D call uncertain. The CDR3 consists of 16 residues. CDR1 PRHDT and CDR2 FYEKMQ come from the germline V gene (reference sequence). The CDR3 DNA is TGTGCCAGCAGCTTAAGCCGGGTCGGCTCCTGCAATGAGCAGTTCTTC. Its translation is CASSLSRVGSCNEQFF. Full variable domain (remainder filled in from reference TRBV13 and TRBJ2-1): AAGVIQSPRHLIKEKRETATLKCYPIPRHDTVYWYQQGPGQDPQFLISFYEKMQSDKGSIPDRFSAQQFSDYHSELNMSSLELGDSALYFCASSLSRVGSCNEQFFGPGTRLTVL.

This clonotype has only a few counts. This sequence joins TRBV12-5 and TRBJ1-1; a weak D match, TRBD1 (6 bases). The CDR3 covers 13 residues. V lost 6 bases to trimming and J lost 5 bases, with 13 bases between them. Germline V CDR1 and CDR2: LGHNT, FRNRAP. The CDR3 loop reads CASGPQDRTEAFF. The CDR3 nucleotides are TGTGCTAGTGGCCCCCAGGACAGAACTGAAGCTTTCTTT.

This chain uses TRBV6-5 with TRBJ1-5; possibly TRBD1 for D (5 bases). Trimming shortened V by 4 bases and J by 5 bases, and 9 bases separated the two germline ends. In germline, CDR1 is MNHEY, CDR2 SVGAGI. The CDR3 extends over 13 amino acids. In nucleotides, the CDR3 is TGTGCCAGCAGTTGGGACCAGGATCAGCCCCAGCATTTT. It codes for CASSWDQDQPQHF.

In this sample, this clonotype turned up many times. The chain's CDR3 is CASSQDRQGDTEAFF. As DNA, the CDR3 is TGCGCCAGCAGCCAAGATAGGCAGGGGGACACTGAAGCTTTCTTT. The J gene is TRBJ1-1, the V gene TRBV4-3; 7 bases are shared with TRBD1. Germline V gene lookup returns CDR1 LGHNA and CDR2 YSLEER. There are 15 residues in the CDR3. With 0 bases clipped from V and 3 bases from J, the junction kept 4 bases outside the gene matches.

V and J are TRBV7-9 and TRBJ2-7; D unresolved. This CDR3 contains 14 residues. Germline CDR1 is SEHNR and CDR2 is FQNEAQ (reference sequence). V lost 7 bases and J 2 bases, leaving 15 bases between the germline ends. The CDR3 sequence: CASTREAGPYEQYF. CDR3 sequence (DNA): TGTGCCAGCACCCGTGAGGCAGGCCCCTACGAGCAGTACTTC.

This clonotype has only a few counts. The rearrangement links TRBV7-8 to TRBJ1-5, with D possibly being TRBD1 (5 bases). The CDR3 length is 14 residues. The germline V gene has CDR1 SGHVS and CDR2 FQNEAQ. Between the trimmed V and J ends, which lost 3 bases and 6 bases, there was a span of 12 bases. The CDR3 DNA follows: TGTGCCAGCAGCTTCGGAGGGGTTACTCAGCCCCAGCATTTT. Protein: CASSFGGVTQPQHF.

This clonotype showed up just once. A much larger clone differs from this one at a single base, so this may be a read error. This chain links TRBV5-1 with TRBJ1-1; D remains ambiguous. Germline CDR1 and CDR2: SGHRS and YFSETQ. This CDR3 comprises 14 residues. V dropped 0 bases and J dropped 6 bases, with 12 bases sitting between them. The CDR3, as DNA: TGCGCCAGCAGCTTGGCCGGAGGGAGACCTGAAGCTTTCTTT. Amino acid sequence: CASSLAGGRPEAFF.

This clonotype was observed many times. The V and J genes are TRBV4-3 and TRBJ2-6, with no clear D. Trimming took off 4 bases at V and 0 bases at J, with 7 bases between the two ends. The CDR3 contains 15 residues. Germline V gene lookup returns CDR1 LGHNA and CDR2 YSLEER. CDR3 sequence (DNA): TGCGCCAGCAGCCCCAGAAACTCTGGGGCCAACGTCCTGACTTTC. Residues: CASSPRNSGANVLTF.

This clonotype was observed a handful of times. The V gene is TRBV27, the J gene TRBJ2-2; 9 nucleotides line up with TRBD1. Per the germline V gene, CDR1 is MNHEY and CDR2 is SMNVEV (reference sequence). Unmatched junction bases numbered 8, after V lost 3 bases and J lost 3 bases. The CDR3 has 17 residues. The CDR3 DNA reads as TGTGCCAGCAGTTTCCACCAGGACAGGGGTGACACCGGGGAGCTGTTTTTT. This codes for CASSFHQDRGDTGELFF.

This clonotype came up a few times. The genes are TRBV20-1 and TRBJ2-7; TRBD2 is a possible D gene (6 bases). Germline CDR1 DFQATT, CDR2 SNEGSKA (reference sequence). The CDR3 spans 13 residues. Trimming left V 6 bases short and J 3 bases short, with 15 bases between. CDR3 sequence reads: CSAQVGDFYEQYF. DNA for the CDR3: TGCAGTGCCCAAGTCGGGGACTTCTACGAGCAGTACTTC.

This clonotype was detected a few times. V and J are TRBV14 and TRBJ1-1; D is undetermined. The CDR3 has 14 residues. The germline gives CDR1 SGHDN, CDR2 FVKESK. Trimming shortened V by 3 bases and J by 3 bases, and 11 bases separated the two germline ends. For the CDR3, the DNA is TGTGCCAGCAGCCATCCCCTTGAATACACTGAAGCTTTCTTT. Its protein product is CASSHPLEYTEAFF.

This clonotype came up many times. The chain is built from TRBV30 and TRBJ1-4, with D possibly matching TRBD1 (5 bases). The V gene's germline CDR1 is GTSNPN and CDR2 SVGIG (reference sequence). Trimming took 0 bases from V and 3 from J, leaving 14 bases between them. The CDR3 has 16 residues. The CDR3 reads CAWSVGIGQANEKLFF. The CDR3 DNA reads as TGTGCCTGGAGTGTAGGGATCGGACAAGCTAATGAAAAACTGTTTTTT.

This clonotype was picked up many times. CDR3 sequence: CASSLAGGPHEQYF. The CDR3 bases are TGTGCCAGCAGCTTGGCGGGGGGGCCCCACGAGCAGTACTTC. The chain recombines TRBV5-4 with TRBJ2-7; 8 positions match TRBD2. This CDR3 is 14 amino acids long. The V gene end was trimmed by 0 bases and the J gene end by 5 bases; junction bases not matched to a gene: 4. CDR1 is SGHNT and CDR2 is YYREEE in the germline V gene (reference sequence). Full variable domain (remainder filled in from reference TRBV5-4 and TRBJ2-7): ETGVTQSPTHLIKTRGQQVTLRCSSQSGHNTVSWYQQALGQGPQFIFQYYREEENGRGNFPPRFSGLQFPNYSSELNVNALELDDSALYLCASSLAGGPHEQYFGPGTRLTVT.

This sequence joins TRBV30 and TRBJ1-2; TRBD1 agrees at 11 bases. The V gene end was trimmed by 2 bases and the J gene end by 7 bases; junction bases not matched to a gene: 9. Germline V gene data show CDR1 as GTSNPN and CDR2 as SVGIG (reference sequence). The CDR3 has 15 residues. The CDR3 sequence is CAWSQTGQGVGGYTF. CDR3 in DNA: TGTGCCTGGAGTCAAACGGGACAGGGGGTTGGTGGCTACACCTTC.

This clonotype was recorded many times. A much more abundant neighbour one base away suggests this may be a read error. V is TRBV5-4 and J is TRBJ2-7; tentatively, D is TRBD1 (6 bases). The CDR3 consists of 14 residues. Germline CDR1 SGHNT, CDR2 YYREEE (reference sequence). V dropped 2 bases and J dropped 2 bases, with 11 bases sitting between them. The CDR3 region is CASSFEQGAYEQYF. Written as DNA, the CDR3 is TGTGCCAGCAGCTTCGAACAGGGTGCCTACGAGCAGTACTTC.

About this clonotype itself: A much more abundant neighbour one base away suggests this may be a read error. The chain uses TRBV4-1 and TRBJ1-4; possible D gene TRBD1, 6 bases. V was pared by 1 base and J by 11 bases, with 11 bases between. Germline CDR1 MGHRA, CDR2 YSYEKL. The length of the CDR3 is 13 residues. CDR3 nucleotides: TGCGCCAGCAGCCAAGTAGCAGGGGAGAAACTGTTTTTT. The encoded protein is CASSQVAGEKLFF.

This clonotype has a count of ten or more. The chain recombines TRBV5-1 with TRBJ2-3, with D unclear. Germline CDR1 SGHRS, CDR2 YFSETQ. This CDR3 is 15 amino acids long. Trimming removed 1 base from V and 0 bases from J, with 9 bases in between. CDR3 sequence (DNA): TGCGCCAGCAGCTTGATTGCAGCTAGCACAGATACGCAGTATTTT. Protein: CASSLIAASTDTQYF.

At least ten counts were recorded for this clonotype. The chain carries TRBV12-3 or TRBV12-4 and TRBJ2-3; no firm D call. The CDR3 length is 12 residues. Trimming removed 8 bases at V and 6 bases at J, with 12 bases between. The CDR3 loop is CASGWRADTQYF. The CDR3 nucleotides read TGTGCCAGCGGATGGCGAGCGGATACGCAGTATTTT.

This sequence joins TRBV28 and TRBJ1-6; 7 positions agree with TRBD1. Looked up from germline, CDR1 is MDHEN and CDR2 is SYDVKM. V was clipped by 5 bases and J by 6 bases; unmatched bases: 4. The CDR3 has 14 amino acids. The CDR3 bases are TGTGCCAGCAGTAAGACAGGGATTAATTCACCCCTCCACTTT. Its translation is CASSKTGINSPLHF.

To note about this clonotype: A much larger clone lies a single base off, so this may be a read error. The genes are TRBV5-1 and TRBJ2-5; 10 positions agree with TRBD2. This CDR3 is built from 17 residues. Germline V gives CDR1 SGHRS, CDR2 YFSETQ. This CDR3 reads CASSLAASGGPQEAQYF. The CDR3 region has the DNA TGCGCCAGCAGCTTGGCGGCTAGCGGGGGCCCCCAAGAGGCCCAGTACTTC.

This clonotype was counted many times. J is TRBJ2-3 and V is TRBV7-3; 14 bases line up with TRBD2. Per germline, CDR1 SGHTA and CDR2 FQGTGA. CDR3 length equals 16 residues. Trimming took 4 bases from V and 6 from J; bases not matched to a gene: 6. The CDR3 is CASSSGLAGATDTQYF. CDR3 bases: TGTGCCAGCAGCTCGGGACTAGCGGGAGCAACTGATACGCAGTATTTT. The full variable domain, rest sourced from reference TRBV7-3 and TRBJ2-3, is GAGVSQTPSNKVTEKGKYVELRCDPISGHTALYWYRQSLGQGPEFLIYFQGTGAADDSGLPNDRFFAVRPEGSVSTLKIQRTERGDSAVYLCASSSGLAGATDTQYFGPGTRLTVL.

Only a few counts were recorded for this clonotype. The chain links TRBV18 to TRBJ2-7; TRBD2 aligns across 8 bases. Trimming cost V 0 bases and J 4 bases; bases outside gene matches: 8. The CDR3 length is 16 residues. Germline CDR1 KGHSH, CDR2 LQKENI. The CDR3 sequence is CASSPPVGRAGYEQYF. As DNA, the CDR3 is TGTGCCAGCTCACCACCGGTCGGGAGGGCCGGGTACGAGCAGTACTTC.

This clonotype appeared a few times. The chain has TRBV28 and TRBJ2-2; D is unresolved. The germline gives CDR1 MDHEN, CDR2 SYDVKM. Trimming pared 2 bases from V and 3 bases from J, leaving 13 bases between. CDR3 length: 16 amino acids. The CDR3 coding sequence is TGTGCCAGCAGTTTAGGGCGGAGCCCGGACACCGGGGAGCTGTTTTTT. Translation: CASSLGRSPDTGELFF. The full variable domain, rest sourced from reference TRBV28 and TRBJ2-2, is DVKVTQSSRYLVKRTGEKVFLECVQDMDHENMFWYRQDPGLGLRLIYFSYDVKMKEKGDIPEGYSVSREKKERFSLILESASTNQTSMYLCASSLGRSPDTGELFFGEGSRLTVL.